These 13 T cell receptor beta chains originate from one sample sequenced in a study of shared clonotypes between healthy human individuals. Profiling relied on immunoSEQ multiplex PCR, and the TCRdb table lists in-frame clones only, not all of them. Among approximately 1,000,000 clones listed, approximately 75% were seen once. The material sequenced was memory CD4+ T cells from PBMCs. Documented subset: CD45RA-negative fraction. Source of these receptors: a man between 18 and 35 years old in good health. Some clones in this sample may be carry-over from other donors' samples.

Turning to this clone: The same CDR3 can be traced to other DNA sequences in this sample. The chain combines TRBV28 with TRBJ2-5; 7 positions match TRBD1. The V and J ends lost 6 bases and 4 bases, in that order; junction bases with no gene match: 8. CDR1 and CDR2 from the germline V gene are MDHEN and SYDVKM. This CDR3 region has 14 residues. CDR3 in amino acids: CASSLDRVGETQYF. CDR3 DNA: TGTGCCAGCAGCTTAGACAGGGTTGGAGAGACCCAGTACTTC.

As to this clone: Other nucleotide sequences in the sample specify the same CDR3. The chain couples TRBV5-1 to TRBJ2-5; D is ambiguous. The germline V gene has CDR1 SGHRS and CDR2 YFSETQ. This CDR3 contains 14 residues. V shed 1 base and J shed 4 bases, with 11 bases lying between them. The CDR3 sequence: CASSLMGPAETQYF. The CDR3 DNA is TGCGCCAGCAGCTTGATGGGCCCGGCAGAGACCCAGTACTTC.

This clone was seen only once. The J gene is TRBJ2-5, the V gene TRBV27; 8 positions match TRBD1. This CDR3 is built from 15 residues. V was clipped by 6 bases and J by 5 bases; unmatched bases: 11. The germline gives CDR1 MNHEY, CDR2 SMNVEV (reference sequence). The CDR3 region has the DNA TGTGCCAGCAGGGTCTTTGGACAGGGTCGGGAGACCCAGTACTTC. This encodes CASRVFGQGRETQYF.

In nucleotides, the CDR3 is TGTGCCAGCAGGGAGAACACTGAAGCTTTCTTT. The encoded protein is CASRENTEAFF. J is TRBJ1-1 and V is TRBV28; D gene unclear. The germline V gene has CDR1 MDHEN and CDR2 SYDVKM. Trimming cost V 6 bases and J 1 base, with 3 bases left between them. The CDR3 runs to 11 residues.

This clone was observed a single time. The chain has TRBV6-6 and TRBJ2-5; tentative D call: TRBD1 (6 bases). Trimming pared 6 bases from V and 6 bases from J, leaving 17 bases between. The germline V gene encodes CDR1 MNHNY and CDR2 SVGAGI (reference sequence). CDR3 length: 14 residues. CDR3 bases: TGTGCCAGCAGCCATCCTCAGGGGCTGAAGACCCAGTACTTC. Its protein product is CASSHPQGLKTQYF.

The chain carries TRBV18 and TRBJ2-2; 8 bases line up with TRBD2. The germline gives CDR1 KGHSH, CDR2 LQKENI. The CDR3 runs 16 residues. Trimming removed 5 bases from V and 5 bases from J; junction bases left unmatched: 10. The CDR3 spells CASSSVAGTSTGELFF. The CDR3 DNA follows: TGTGCCAGCTCATCCGTAGCGGGAACCTCGACCGGGGAGCTGTTTTTT. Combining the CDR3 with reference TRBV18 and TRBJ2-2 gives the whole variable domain NAGVMQNPRHLVRRRGQEARLRCSPMKGHSHVYWYRQLPEEGLKFMVYLQKENIIDESGMPKERFSAEFPKEGPSILRIQQVVRGDSAAYFCASSSVAGTSTGELFFGEGSRLTVL.

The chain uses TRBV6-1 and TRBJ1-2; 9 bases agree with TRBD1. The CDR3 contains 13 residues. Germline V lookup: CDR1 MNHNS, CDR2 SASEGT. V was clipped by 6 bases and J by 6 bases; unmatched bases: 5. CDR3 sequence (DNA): TGTGCCAGCAGCCACCGGGACAGGGATGGCTACACCTTC. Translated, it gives CASSHRDRDGYTF.

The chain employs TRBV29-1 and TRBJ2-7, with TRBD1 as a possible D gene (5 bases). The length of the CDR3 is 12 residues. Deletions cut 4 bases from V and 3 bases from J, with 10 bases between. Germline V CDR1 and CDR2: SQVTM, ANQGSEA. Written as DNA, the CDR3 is TGCAGCGTTGGACAGTTAGGCTACGAGCAGTACTTC. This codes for CSVGQLGYEQYF.

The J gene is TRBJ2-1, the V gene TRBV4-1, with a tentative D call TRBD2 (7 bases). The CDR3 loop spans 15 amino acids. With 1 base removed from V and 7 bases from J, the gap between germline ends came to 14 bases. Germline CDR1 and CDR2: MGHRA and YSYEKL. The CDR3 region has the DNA TGCGCCAGCAGCCAAGGCGGACTAGGGGGGAATGAGCAGTTCTTC. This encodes CASSQGGLGGNEQFF.

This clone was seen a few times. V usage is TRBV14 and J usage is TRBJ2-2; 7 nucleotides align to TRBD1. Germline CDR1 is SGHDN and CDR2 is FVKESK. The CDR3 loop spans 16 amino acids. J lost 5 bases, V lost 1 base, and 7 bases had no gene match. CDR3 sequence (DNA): TGTGCCAGCAGCCAAGGGACAGGAAGGGGGACCGGGGAGCTGTTTTTT. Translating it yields CASSQGTGRGTGELFF.

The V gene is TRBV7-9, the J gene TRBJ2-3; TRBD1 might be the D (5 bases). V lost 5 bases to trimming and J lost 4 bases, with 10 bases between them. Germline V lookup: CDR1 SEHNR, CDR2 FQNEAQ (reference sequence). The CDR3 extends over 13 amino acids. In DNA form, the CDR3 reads TGTGCCAGCAGCCCCGTGGGGCCAGATACGCAGTATTTT. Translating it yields CASSPVGPDTQYF.

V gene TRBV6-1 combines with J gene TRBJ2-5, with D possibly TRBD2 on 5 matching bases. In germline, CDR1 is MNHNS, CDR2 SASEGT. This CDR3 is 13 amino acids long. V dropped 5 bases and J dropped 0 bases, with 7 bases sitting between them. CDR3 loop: CASSNSDQETQYF. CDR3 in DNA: TGTGCCAGCAGTAATAGCGACCAAGAGACCCAGTACTTC.

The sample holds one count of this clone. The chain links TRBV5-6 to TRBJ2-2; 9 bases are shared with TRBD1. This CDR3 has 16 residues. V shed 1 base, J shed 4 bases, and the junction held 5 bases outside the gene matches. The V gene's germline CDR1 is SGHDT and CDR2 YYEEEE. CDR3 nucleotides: TGTGCCAGCAGCTTGTACGGACAGGGGACCACCGGGGAGCTGTTTTTT. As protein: CASSLYGQGTTGELFF. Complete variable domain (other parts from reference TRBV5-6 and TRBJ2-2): DAGVTQSPTHLIKTRGQQVTLRCSPKSGHDTVSWYQQALGQGPQFIFQYYEEEERQRGNFPDRFSGHQFPNYSSELNVNALLLGDSALYLCASSLYGQGTTGELFFGEGSRLTVL.